The 26 T cell receptor beta chains listed next were all sequenced from one sample in a study of T cells in tuberculosis. Cells were sorted from thawed PBMC rested overnight and stained with GMM-loaded CD1B tetramer, viability dye and anti-CD3. The lipid loaded on the CD1B tetramers was C32 glucose monomycolate from Rhodococcus equi. Sequencing was performed with immunoSEQ multiplex PCR; in TCRdb, only in-frame clones are kept and a portion is missing. The sample lists 55,000 to 60,000 clones, nearly 90% occurring once. Specimen: CD1b-GMM tetramer-negative cells sorted from PBMCs. The receptors come from an adult woman with latent tuberculosis.

The chain links TRBV19 to TRBJ2-7, with 7 bases identical to TRBD1. This CDR3 has 15 residues. The J segment lost 1 base and the V segment lost 2 bases, leaving 5 bases of the junction unmatched. Germline V gene lookup returns CDR1 LNHDA and CDR2 SQIVND (reference sequence). In DNA, the CDR3 is TGTGCCAGTAGTATAAGGTACAGGGGATCCTACGAGCAGTACTTC. As protein: CASSIRYRGSYEQYF.

V and J are TRBV5-4 and TRBJ2-7, with 8 bases matching TRBD2. Germline V gene sequence: CDR1 SGHNT, CDR2 YYREEE (reference sequence). The CDR3 length is 16 residues. With V trimmed by 4 bases and J by 0 bases, 9 bases remained unmatched. The CDR3 bases are TGTGCCAGCAGCCACGGGGGGCTAGCGGGCTCCTACGAGCAGTACTTC. Protein: CASSHGGLAGSYEQYF.

This rearrangement joins TRBV7-9 to TRBJ2-1; 8 bases match TRBD1. Germline V gene lookup returns CDR1 SEHNR and CDR2 FQNEAQ (reference sequence). The J segment lost 10 bases and the V segment lost 10 bases, leaving 12 bases of the junction unmatched. This CDR3 is built from 13 residues. The chain's CDR3 is CAIGGDRGREQFF. CDR3 nucleotide sequence: TGTGCCATAGGGGGCGACAGGGGTAGAGAGCAGTTCTTC.

J is TRBJ2-6 and V is TRBV25-1; TRBD1 matches at 10 bases. CDR1 and CDR2 from the germline V gene are MGHDK and SYGVNS. V dropped 6 bases and J dropped 4; count of bases not matched to a gene: 9. The CDR3 has 17 residues. As DNA, the CDR3 is TGTGCCAGCAGCTCCCTCGGGACAGGGGCCGGGGCCAACGTCCTGACTTTC. Protein product: CASSSLGTGAGANVLTF.

The rearrangement uses TRBV6-5 and TRBJ1-2; 9 bases map to TRBD1. The CDR3 runs to 14 residues. Looked up from germline, CDR1 is MNHEY and CDR2 is SVGAGI. Trimming cost V 6 bases and J 2 bases; bases outside gene matches: 4. In DNA, the CDR3 is TGTGCCAGCAGCCAAACAGGGGGCAACTATGGCTACACCTTC. Its translation is CASSQTGGNYGYTF.

DNA for the CDR3: TGCAGATCTAGACAGGAGGCAAAAAGATATGGCTACACCTTC. Translated: CRSRQEAKRYGYTF. This chain connects TRBV29-1 to TRBJ1-2, with D possibly TRBD1 on 6 matching bases. Germline CDR1 reads SQVTM; CDR2 reads ANQGSEA. This CDR3 is 14 amino acids long.

In this sample, this clone turned up once. The chain has TRBV6-5 and TRBJ1-5; 7 nucleotides match TRBD1. J gave up 6 bases and V 6 bases, and 8 bases lay outside the gene matches. Germline values: CDR1 MNHEY, CDR2 SVGAGI. CDR3 length: 14 amino acids. The CDR3 DNA sequence: TGTGCCAGCAGCTCCTCGACAGGGCGTCAGCCCCAGCATTTT. Its translation is CASSSSTGRQPQHF.

J is TRBJ1-2 and V is TRBV12-5; D gene unclear. V lost 1 base, J lost 4 bases, and 7 bases lay in between. This CDR3 contains 13 residues. Germline V gene sequence: CDR1 LGHNT, CDR2 FRNRAP. Written as DNA, the CDR3 is TGTGCTAGTGGTTTGGGACTTTTCTATGGCTACACCTTC. It codes for CASGLGLFYGYTF.

For the CDR3, the DNA is TGCGCCAGCAGCCAAGACTTCCGACTGGTACTTGGAAACACCATATATTTT. Translation gives CASSQDFRLVLGNTIYF. The chain recombines TRBV4-1 with TRBJ1-3; D unclear. The V gene lost 0 bases and the J gene lost 3 bases, with 15 bases spanning the gap. CDR1 and CDR2 (germline): MGHRA, YSYEKL. The CDR3 totals 17 residues.

Points on this clone: Additional DNA sequences in this sample encode the identical CDR3. The V call is TRBV2, the J call TRBJ2-1; D not certain. V gave up 5 bases and J gave up 3 bases, with 2 bases separating them. Germline CDR1 reads SNHLY; CDR2 reads FYNNEI. CDR3 length equals 11 residues. CDR3 in DNA: TGTGCCAGCAGTTACTACAATGAGCAGTTCTTC. It codes for CASSYYNEQFF. The whole variable domain, remainder taken from reference TRBV2 and TRBJ2-1, is EPEVTQTPSHQVTQMGQEVILRCVPISNHLYFYWYRQILGQKVEFLVSFYNNEISEKSEIFDDQFSVERPDGSNFTLKIRSTKLEDSAMYFCASSYYNEQFFGPGTRLTVL.

This chain uses TRBV6-5 with TRBJ2-5; a possible D gene is TRBD2 (6 bases). The CDR3 totals 15 residues. The germline V gene has CDR1 MNHEY and CDR2 SVGAGI. V was shortened by 4 bases and J by 7 bases, with 19 bases between the two germline ends. The CDR3 nucleotides are TGTGCCAGCAGTTTGTGGCAGGGAGGAGAAGCGACCCAGTACTTC. Its protein is CASSLWQGGEATQYF.

V gene TRBV7-2 combines with J gene TRBJ2-7; D may be TRBD1 (6 bases). V shed 3 bases and J shed 2 bases, with 11 bases lying between them. CDR3 size: 14 residues. CDR1 and CDR2 from the germline V gene are SGHTA and FQGNSA. CDR3 in amino acids: CASSFEQGPYEQYF. As DNA, the CDR3 is TGTGCCAGCAGCTTCGAACAGGGCCCCTACGAGCAGTACTTC.

This clone came up once. The chain combines TRBV5-4 with TRBJ1-3; TRBD1 is a possible D gene (5 bases). Per the germline V gene, CDR1 is SGHNT and CDR2 is YYREEE (reference sequence). The CDR3 runs 15 residues. Trimming shortened V by 3 bases and J by 0 bases, and 10 bases separated the two germline ends. The CDR3 DNA is TGTGCCAGCAGCTACGGACACGACTCTGGAAACACCATATATTTT. It codes for CASSYGHDSGNTIYF.

The CDR3: CASSSPGQSSYEQYF. The CDR3 DNA follows: TGTGCCAGCAGCTCTCCGGGACAGAGCTCCTACGAGCAGTACTTC. The V gene is TRBV7-2, the J gene TRBJ2-7; TRBD1 aligns across 7 bases. The CDR3 is 15 amino acids. Germline V gene lookup returns CDR1 SGHTA and CDR2 FQGNSA. Germline trimming cut 4 bases from V and 0 bases from J; bases unmatched to any gene: 6.

V is TRBV7-9 and J is TRBJ1-3; unclear D gene. The CDR3 is 13 residues long. V was pared by 1 base and J by 4 bases, with 5 bases between. In germline, CDR1 is SEHNR, CDR2 FQNEAQ (reference sequence). For the CDR3, the DNA is TGTGCCAGCAGCTTAGATGGCGGAAACACCATATATTTT. Translating it yields CASSLDGGNTIYF.

V and J are TRBV7-9 and TRBJ2-7, with 8 positions matching TRBD2. The CDR3 has 16 amino acids. Germline assignment: CDR1 SEHNR and CDR2 FQNEAQ (reference sequence). Trimming removed 1 base from V and 0 bases from J; junction bases left unmatched: 5. CDR3 nucleotide sequence: TGTGCCAGCAGCTTAGTTCTTAGCGGGAACTCCTACGAGCAGTACTTC. It specifies CASSLVLSGNSYEQYF.

This clone was seen a few times. This rearrangement joins TRBV15 to TRBJ2-3; TRBD2 matches at 7 bases. The CDR3 runs 17 residues. In germline, CDR1 is LNHNV, CDR2 YYDKDF (reference sequence). Unmatched junction bases numbered 8, after V lost 0 bases and J lost 2 bases. In DNA form, the CDR3 reads TGTGCCACCAGCAGAGATCAGGCTAGCGGCTTCACAGATACGCAGTATTTT. As protein: CATSRDQASGFTDTQYF.

This chain joins TRBV25-1 and TRBJ2-2, with D possibly being TRBD1 (6 bases). Looked up from germline, CDR1 is MGHDK and CDR2 is SYGVNS. The length of the CDR3 is 13 residues. Deletions cut 8 bases from V and 3 bases from J, with 10 bases between. Here the CDR3 reads CASPGVYTGELFF. The DNA of the CDR3 is TGTGCCAGCCCAGGGGTTTACACCGGGGAGCTGTTTTTT.

The chain carries TRBV6-5 and TRBJ1-5, with 7 bases matching TRBD1. The J segment lost 0 bases and the V segment lost 4 bases, leaving 6 bases of the junction unmatched. The CDR3 is 16 amino acids. Per the germline V gene, CDR1 is MNHEY and CDR2 is SVGAGI. The CDR3 region has the DNA TGTGCCAGCAGTTCCCGGACAGGATTTAGCAATCAGCCCCAGCATTTT. Translated: CASSSRTGFSNQPQHF.

The chain recombines TRBV5-1 with TRBJ1-5; 8 bases align to TRBD1. Germline assignment: CDR1 SGHRS and CDR2 YFSETQ. The V and J ends lost 4 bases and 5 bases, in that order; junction bases with no gene match: 8. CDR3 length equals 15 residues. The CDR3: CASSLGTGVHQPQHF. In nucleotides, the CDR3 is TGCGCCAGCAGCCTGGGGACAGGAGTCCATCAGCCCCAGCATTTT.

The V gene is TRBV13, the J gene TRBJ2-6; TRBD1 aligns across 8 bases. V was pared by 1 base and J by 1 base, with 9 bases of the junction left unmatched. Germline loops: CDR1 PRHDT, CDR2 FYEKMQ (reference sequence). CDR3 length: 19 amino acids. The CDR3 sequence is CASSLVGDRTTSGANVLTF. CDR3 coding DNA: TGTGCCAGCAGCTTAGTGGGGGACAGGACCACATCTGGGGCCAACGTCCTGACTTTC. Full variable domain (missing parts from reference TRBV13 and TRBJ2-6): AAGVIQSPRHLIKEKRETATLKCYPIPRHDTVYWYQQGPGQDPQFLISFYEKMQSDKGSIPDRFSAQQFSDYHSELNMSSLELGDSALYFCASSLVGDRTTSGANVLTFGAGSRLTVL.

The rearrangement joins TRBV29-1 to TRBJ2-2; D possibly corresponds to TRBD2 (5 bases). The CDR3 contains 11 residues. Trimming shortened V by 7 bases and J by 8 bases, and 11 bases separated the two germline ends. Germline V gene sequence: CDR1 SQVTM, CDR2 ANQGSEA. CDR3 DNA: TGCAGCGCCGAGGGTACGGGGGAGCTGTTTTTT. Encoded protein: CSAEGTGELFF.

The CDR3 nucleotides are TGTGCCAGCAGTTACACGCGCTTTGACTCCGGCGAGCAGTACTTC. Protein product: CASSYTRFDSGEQYF. The rearrangement uses TRBV6-5 and TRBJ2-7; the D is unclear. Germline V gene sequence: CDR1 MNHEY, CDR2 SVGAGI. Trimming took off 2 bases at V and 6 bases at J, with 17 bases between the two ends. This CDR3 contains 15 residues.

J is TRBJ2-3 and V is TRBV7-2; TRBD1 matches 7 bases. Trimming at V came to 5 bases and at J to 5 bases, leaving 10 bases not matched to a gene. Germline loops: CDR1 SGHTA, CDR2 FQGNSA. CDR3 length equals 15 residues. The CDR3 coding sequence is TGTGCCAGCAGCGGAACGACAGGGTGGGGAGATACGCAGTATTTT. It is translated as CASSGTTGWGDTQYF. The variable domain in full, completed from reference TRBV7-2 and TRBJ2-3, reads GAGVSQSPSNKVTEKGKDVELRCDPISGHTALYWYRQSLGQGLEFLIYFQGNSAPDKSGLPSDRFSAERTGGSVSTLTIQRTQQEDSAVYLCASSGTTGWGDTQYFGPGTRLTVL.

The chain uses TRBV11-2 and TRBJ2-7, with TRBD1 matching 7 bases. Germline CDR1 is SGHAT and CDR2 is FQNNGV. The CDR3 consists of 13 residues. The junction had 3 bases not matched to a gene; V was cut back by 4 bases and J by 3 bases. CDR3: CASSSGQIYEQYF. The CDR3, as DNA: TGTGCCAGCAGCTCGGGACAGATCTACGAGCAGTACTTC. Full variable domain (outside the CDR3, taken from reference TRBV11-2 and TRBJ2-7): EAGVAQSPRYKIIEKRQSVAFWCNPISGHATLYWYQQILGQGPKLLIQFQNNGVVDDSQLPKDRFSAERLKGVDSTLKIQPAKLEDSAVYLCASSSGQIYEQYFGPGTRLTVT.

The sample holds a few counts of this clone. The chain couples TRBV4-3 to TRBJ1-1; D is unclear. There are 13 residues in the CDR3. Trimming shortened V by 3 bases and J by 6 bases, and 11 bases separated the two germline ends. The germline gives CDR1 LGHNA, CDR2 YSLEER. The CDR3 DNA is TGCGCCAGCAGCCAGGCCCCCGAATCTGAAGCTTTCTTT. Amino acids: CASSQAPESEAFF.